These 24 T cell receptor beta chains share one sample of origin, sequenced in a study of technical replicates of blood from several donors. Libraries were prepared by immunoSEQ multiplex PCR; TCRdb keeps only in-frame clonotypes and omits some of them. The data contain about 60,000 clones, almost 95% of them seen just once; the ten biggest clones take up approximately 4.5%. Material for sequencing was PBMCs. These TCRs come from a human donor in good health. Some clones in this sample may be carry-over from other donors' samples.

The CDR3 sequence: CASSQDYSGRAYEQYF. For the CDR3, the DNA is TGTGCCAGCAGCCAAGATTACAGCGGGAGGGCCTACGAGCAGTACTTC. The chain uses TRBV4-2 and TRBJ2-7, with 10 bases fitting TRBD2. CDR3 length equals 16 residues. Germline V gene sequence: CDR1 LGHNA, CDR2 YNFKEQ. V was pared by 0 bases and J by 2 bases, with 4 bases of the junction left unmatched.

The rearrangement joins TRBV7-8 to TRBJ2-7, with 9 bases matching TRBD1. Trimming at V came to 4 bases and at J to 12 bases, leaving 13 bases not matched to a gene. Germline CDR1 is SGHVS and CDR2 is FQNEAQ. The CDR3 totals 14 residues. The CDR3 coding sequence is TGTGCCAGCAGCTCGGAGCCGGGACAGGGCAGGCGGTACTTC. Encoded protein: CASSSEPGQGRRYF.

The chain carries TRBV29-1 and TRBJ1-1; D is unclear. This CDR3 spans 12 amino acids. Trimming removed 5 bases from V and 4 bases from J, with 11 bases in between. CDR1 SQVTM and CDR2 ANQGSEA come from the germline V gene. CDR3 in DNA: TGCAGCGTTAGAGGGTTGACCACTGAAGCTTTCTTT. Residues: CSVRGLTTEAFF.

The V call is TRBV7-8, the J call TRBJ2-7; D might be TRBD1 (5 bases). This CDR3 comprises 14 residues. CDR1 and CDR2 (germline): SGHVS, FQNEAQ. The V and J ends lost 6 bases and 3 bases respectively, with 15 bases between them. CDR3 DNA sequence: TGTGCCAGCAGAAGGCAGGGAACTGTCTACGAGCAGTACTTC. Amino acids: CASRRQGTVYEQYF.

V is TRBV7-8 and J is TRBJ2-4; 7 nucleotides agree with TRBD2. CDR3 length: 15 amino acids. Per the germline V gene, CDR1 is SGHVS and CDR2 is FQNEAQ. The trim removed 6 bases at V and 10 bases at J, leaving 15 bases unmatched. The CDR3 is CASRYISGGPEIQYF. The CDR3 DNA follows: TGTGCCAGCAGATACATCTCGGGAGGCCCTGAGATTCAGTACTTC.

V and J are TRBV4-1 and TRBJ2-5; D gene uncertain. V was clipped by 3 bases and J by 1 base, with 12 bases between them. Per the germline V gene, CDR1 is MGHRA and CDR2 is YSYEKL. This CDR3 has 15 amino acids. The CDR3 coding sequence is TGCGCCAGCAGCCAGGTGAGGCAATTCCAAGAGACCCAGTACTTC. Amino acid sequence: CASSQVRQFQETQYF.

V is TRBV28 and J is TRBJ1-3, with a weak D call TRBD1 (5 bases). Looked up from germline, CDR1 is MDHEN and CDR2 is SYDVKM. The CDR3 sequence is 14 residues long. V lost 1 base, J lost 2 bases, and 6 bases lay in between. CDR3 in DNA: TGTGCCAGCAGTTTATCAGGGCCTGGAAACACCATATATTTT. Protein product: CASSLSGPGNTIYF.

The V gene is TRBV11-1, the J gene TRBJ2-6, with D uncertain. CDR1 is SGHAT and CDR2 is FQDESV in the germline V gene (reference sequence). V was pared by 2 bases and J by 2 bases, with 10 bases between. The CDR3 length is 16 residues. The CDR3 is CASSLRSPTGANVLTF. CDR3 nucleotides: TGTGCCAGCAGCTTACGGTCCCCCACTGGGGCCAACGTCCTGACTTTC.

The gene calls are TRBV6-6 and TRBJ2-5, with 9 bases fitting TRBD2. J lost 4 bases, V lost 8 bases, and 8 bases had no gene match. There are 14 residues in the CDR3. Germline loops: CDR1 MNHNY, CDR2 SVGAGI (reference sequence). CDR3 sequence reads: CASGLALVGETQYF. In DNA, the CDR3 is TGTGCCAGCGGACTAGCGTTAGTTGGAGAGACCCAGTACTTC.

The chain carries TRBV19 and TRBJ2-3; possibly TRBD2 for D (5 bases). Germline V gene data show CDR1 as LNHDA and CDR2 as SQIVND (reference sequence). V shed 4 bases and J shed 2 bases, with 19 bases lying between them. The CDR3 contains 17 residues. The CDR3, as DNA: TGTGCCAGTAGTACTCTTCTCCCACAGCGGTACACAGATACGCAGTATTTT. Its protein is CASSTLLPQRYTDTQYF.

The gene calls are TRBV7-6 and TRBJ2-7; D not resolved. This CDR3 region has 14 residues. The V end lost 1 base, the J end lost 4 bases, and 11 bases lay between the germline ends. Germline V gene data show CDR1 as SGHVS and CDR2 as FNYEAQ. The DNA of the CDR3 is TGTGCCAGCAGCTTAGGTCCAATAGAGTACGAGCAGTACTTC. Translating it yields CASSLGPIEYEQYF.

This clone was recorded a few times. V usage is TRBV4-2 and J usage is TRBJ2-5, with D perhaps TRBD1 (5 bases). This CDR3 is 14 amino acids long. V lost 0 bases and J 4 bases, leaving 9 bases between the germline ends. CDR1 and CDR2 from the germline V gene are LGHNA and YNFKEQ. Written as DNA, the CDR3 is TGTGCCAGCAGCCAAGACTCAAGGGGAGAGACCCAGTACTTC. Residues: CASSQDSRGETQYF.

V gene TRBV6-5 combines with J gene TRBJ2-2; D unclear. The CDR3 loop spans 13 amino acids. CDR1 and CDR2 from the germline V gene are MNHEY and SVGAGI. V was shortened by 5 bases and J by 6 bases, with 10 bases between the two germline ends. The CDR3 reads CASSPYVAGELFF. As DNA, the CDR3 is TGTGCCAGCAGTCCCTACGTCGCCGGGGAGCTGTTTTTT.

The genes are TRBV10-2 and TRBJ1-1; 11 bases are a match to TRBD1. The J segment lost 0 bases and the V segment lost 6 bases, leaving 6 bases of the junction unmatched. Germline V lookup: CDR1 WSHSY, CDR2 SAAADI. The CDR3 consists of 16 residues. The CDR3 DNA is TGCGCCAGCAGGGCCGGGACAGGGGGTATGAACACTGAAGCTTTCTTT. As protein: CASRAGTGGMNTEAFF.

This clone was seen once. The chain has TRBV4-1 and TRBJ2-5; the D gene is possibly TRBD1 (5 bases). CDR1 and CDR2 (germline): MGHRA, YSYEKL. CDR3 length: 16 residues. V gave up 2 bases and J gave up 0 bases, with 13 bases separating them. The CDR3 region has the DNA TGCGCCAGCAGCCAAAATACGCGGACAAACCAAGAGACCCAGTACTTC. Protein product: CASSQNTRTNQETQYF.

The chain couples TRBV10-3 to TRBJ1-2; no clear D. The germline gives CDR1 ENHRY, CDR2 SYGVKD. The V and J ends lost 6 bases and 5 bases respectively, with 7 bases between them. This CDR3 contains 11 residues. In nucleotides, the CDR3 is TGTGCCATCAGAAACGAGTATGGCTACACCTTC. Its translation: CAIRNEYGYTF.

This chain connects TRBV11-2 to TRBJ1-3; 10 nucleotides line up with TRBD1. Losses at the gene ends were 3 bases for V and 7 bases for J; bases not matched to a gene: 3. Looked up from germline, CDR1 is SGHAT and CDR2 is FQNNGV. This CDR3 is 14 amino acids long. The CDR3, as DNA: TGTGCCAGCAGCTTTCAGGACAGGGGGAACACCATATATTTT. Protein sequence: CASSFQDRGNTIYF.

V is TRBV30 and J is TRBJ2-5; possibly TRBD2 for D (5 bases). Trimming took off 2 bases at V and 10 bases at J, with 14 bases between the two ends. The length of the CDR3 is 12 residues. Looked up from germline, CDR1 is GTSNPN and CDR2 is SVGIG (reference sequence). The CDR3 nucleotides read TGTGCCTGGAGTCCGGGTAGTCGGGGCCAGTACTTC. Protein product: CAWSPGSRGQYF.

V is TRBV15 and J is TRBJ2-2; D possibly corresponds to TRBD2 (6 bases). Trimming took 1 base from V and 6 from J, leaving 9 bases between them. This CDR3 region has 14 residues. Germline V gives CDR1 LNHNV, CDR2 YYDKDF (reference sequence). DNA for the CDR3: TGTGCCACCAGCAGAGTAGGGGAGGCCGGGGAGCTGTTTTTT. Amino acid sequence: CATSRVGEAGELFF.

CDR3 DNA: TGTGCCACCAAAACCCCGCGGGACTACACAGATACGCAGTATTTT. This codes for CATKTPRDYTDTQYF. J is TRBJ2-3 and V is TRBV5-6, with 7 bases identical to TRBD2. Germline V gene data show CDR1 as SGHDT and CDR2 as YYEEEE. The ends lost 9 bases at V and 2 bases at J; junction bases unmatched: 12. This CDR3 comprises 15 residues.

This clone was counted a single time. The J gene is TRBJ1-3, the V gene TRBV7-6; D may be TRBD1 (6 bases). Germline V gene lookup returns CDR1 SGHVS and CDR2 FNYEAQ. V lost 5 bases, J lost 1 base, and 12 bases lay in between. The CDR3 is 15 amino acids. As DNA, the CDR3 is TGTGCCAGCAGCCCGACGAGGGGGTCTGGAAACACCATATATTTT. Translation: CASSPTRGSGNTIYF.

J is TRBJ2-5 and V is TRBV7-9; 8 positions match TRBD2. CDR3 size: 15 residues. The V segment lost 6 bases and the J segment 4 bases; nucleotides outside the gene matches: 10. Germline V CDR1 and CDR2: SEHNR, FQNEAQ (reference sequence). CDR3 sequence: CASRTTGGPGETQYF. The DNA for the CDR3 is TGTGCCAGCAGAACAACGGGGGGGCCAGGAGAGACCCAGTACTTC.

V is TRBV11-2 and J is TRBJ2-3; TRBD2 matches at 14 bases. V trimming: 4 bases; J trimming: 3 bases; junction bases outside the gene matches: 0. The CDR3 runs 15 residues. CDR1 and CDR2 from the germline V gene are SGHAT and FQNNGV. CDR3 protein: CASSWTSGGTDTQYF. The CDR3 DNA reads as TGTGCCAGCAGCTGGACTAGCGGGGGGACAGATACGCAGTATTTT.

The chain employs TRBV29-1 and TRBJ2-7, with D possibly being TRBD1 (6 bases). Germline values: CDR1 SQVTM, CDR2 ANQGSEA. CDR3 length: 15 amino acids. The ends were cut back, 4 bases at V and 2 bases at J, with 18 bases in the middle. As DNA, the CDR3 is TGCAGCGTTGGACGCCCCCGAGGGGGAACCTACGAGCAGTACTTC. This codes for CSVGRPRGGTYEQYF.